A single sample is the source of the 27 T cell receptor beta chains below, sequenced in a study of blood T cell repertoires in COVID-19. Clones were sequenced by immunoSEQ multiplex PCR, and TCRdb holds only the in-frame ones, with some missing. The data contain around 100,000 clones, about 85% of them singletons. The source material was peripheral blood. The receptors derive from a woman aged 55-69 years with COVID-19, enrolled during active disease.

J is TRBJ1-2 and V is TRBV5-6, with 7 bases that match TRBD1. This CDR3 spans 17 amino acids. The trim removed 4 bases at V and 5 bases at J, leaving 17 bases unmatched. Germline loops: CDR1 SGHDT, CDR2 YYEEEE. The CDR3 spells CASSQGWVGQSPYGYTF. The CDR3 nucleotides are TGTGCCAGCAGCCAAGGTTGGGTGGGACAGAGCCCATATGGCTACACCTTC.

The chain carries TRBV5-4 and TRBJ1-6; D possibly corresponds to TRBD1 (5 bases). The germline V gene has CDR1 SGHNT and CDR2 YYREEE (reference sequence). The CDR3 sequence is 17 residues long. Trimming removed 4 bases at V and 7 bases at J, with 21 bases between. CDR3 sequence: CASSPWTGGEKNSPLHF. In DNA, the CDR3 is TGTGCCAGCAGCCCGTGGACGGGGGGGGAAAAAAATTCACCCCTCCACTTT.

The chain links TRBV2 to TRBJ2-7; TRBD2 agrees at 7 bases. This CDR3 is built from 16 residues. J lost 4 bases, V lost 6 bases, and 15 bases had no gene match. In germline, CDR1 is SNHLY, CDR2 FYNNEI. The CDR3 reads CASRVGLDGGAYEQYF. CDR3 coding DNA: TGTGCCAGCAGGGTAGGACTAGACGGCGGGGCTTACGAGCAGTACTTC.

This chain connects TRBV12-5 to TRBJ2-2, with a possible D match to TRBD1 (5 bases). Germline values: CDR1 LGHNT, CDR2 FRNRAP. With 8 bases removed from V and 5 bases from J, the gap between germline ends came to 15 bases. This CDR3 spans 14 amino acids. CDR3 DNA: TGTGCTAGTACCTATCCCCAGGGAACCGGGGAGCTGTTTTTT. Encoded protein: CASTYPQGTGELFF.

The gene calls are TRBV12-3 or TRBV12-4 and TRBJ1-2; TRBD1 is a possible D gene (5 bases). Trimming stripped 6 bases from V and 3 bases from J, with 11 bases between. The CDR3 runs 13 residues. The CDR3 loop is CASSGDSDYGYTF. The DNA of the CDR3 is TGTGCCAGCAGCGGGGACTCGGACTATGGCTACACCTTC.

The rearrangement links TRBV19 to TRBJ1-3; a possible D gene is TRBD1 (5 bases). This CDR3 is built from 14 residues. CDR1 is LNHDA and CDR2 is SQIVND in the germline V gene (reference sequence). The V end lost 5 bases, the J end lost 2 bases, and 10 bases lay between the germline ends. In DNA, the CDR3 is TGTGCCAGTAGTTGGGGCAGGCCTGGAAACACCATATATTTT. Amino acids: CASSWGRPGNTIYF.

This clone was observed many times. The rearrangement joins TRBV3-1 (or the pseudogene TRBV3-2) to TRBJ1-2, with D uncertain. The ends were cut back, 4 bases at V and 4 bases at J, with 10 bases in the middle. The length of the CDR3 is 13 residues. Germline-derived CDR1 and CDR2 are LGHDT and YNNKEL (reference sequence). CDR3 in amino acids: CASSPTSRYGYTF. The CDR3, as DNA: TGTGCCAGCAGCCCGACATCCCGCTATGGCTACACCTTC.

This clone was counted between two and nine times. CDR3 residues: CASSLDRGSGNTIYF. The CDR3 DNA reads TGTGCCAGCAGCCTGGACAGGGGTTCTGGAAACACCATATATTTT. The J gene is TRBJ1-3, the V gene TRBV6-6, with 9 bases that match TRBD1. V was clipped by 6 bases and J by 1 base; unmatched bases: 4. This CDR3 is built from 15 residues. Germline V gene data show CDR1 as MNHNY and CDR2 as SVGAGI (reference sequence).

As concerns this clone: At one boundary the junction diverges from the germline segment, which might be a read error. The chain has TRBV7-7 and TRBJ2-2, with 9 bases matching TRBD1. Germline loops: CDR1 SSHAT, CDR2 FNYEAQ (reference sequence). The CDR3 is 15 residues long. The CDR3 sequence is CASSLLTGGTGELFF. The CDR3 bases are TGTGCTAGCAGCCTATTGACAGGGGGCACCGGGGAGCTGTTTTTT.

J is TRBJ1-2 and V is TRBV29-1, with a tentative D call TRBD1 (5 bases). CDR1 is SQVTM, CDR2 ANQGSEA, per germline. The CDR3 length is 11 residues. The ends were cut back, 6 bases at V and 6 bases at J, with 11 bases in the middle. CDR3 sequence (DNA): TGCAGCGTCGATTGGGGCAATGGCTACACCTTC. Protein product: CSVDWGNGYTF. The full variable domain, its missing parts supplied by reference TRBV29-1 and TRBJ1-2, is SAVISQKPSRDICQRGTSLTIQCQVDSQVTMMFWYRQQPGQSLTLIATANQGSEATYESGFVIDKFPISRPNLTFSTLTVSNMSPEDSSIYLCSVDWGNGYTFGSGTRLTVV.

The chain uses TRBV20-1 and TRBJ1-1; weak D call: TRBD1 (5 bases). The CDR3 runs to 13 residues. V lost 3 bases, J lost 2 bases, and 10 bases lay in between. The V gene's germline CDR1 is DFQATT and CDR2 SNEGSKA (reference sequence). The CDR3 spells CSASLGTNTEAFF. Here the CDR3 DNA reads TGCAGTGCTAGTTTGGGGACTAACACTGAAGCTTTCTTT.

The J gene is TRBJ1-6, the V gene TRBV7-2, with 7 nucleotides matching TRBD1. This CDR3 comprises 16 residues. Unmatched junction bases numbered 9, after V lost 5 bases and J lost 5 bases. CDR1 SGHTA and CDR2 FQGNSA come from the germline V gene. This CDR3 reads CASSRGWGQHNSPLHF. In DNA form, the CDR3 reads TGTGCCAGCAGCCGCGGGTGGGGACAGCATAATTCACCCCTCCACTTT.

The chain links TRBV6-5 to TRBJ2-1; TRBD2 might be the D (5 bases). Per the germline V gene, CDR1 is MNHEY and CDR2 is SVGAGI. V shed 6 bases and J shed 2 bases, with 14 bases lying between them. This CDR3 has 15 amino acids. DNA of the CDR3: TGTGCCAGCAGGCCCCAAGGGAGCCCCTACAATGAGCAGTTCTTC. Its translation is CASRPQGSPYNEQFF.

This chain uses TRBV5-1 with TRBJ1-1, with a possible D match to TRBD1 (6 bases). The CDR3 has 13 amino acids. The germline CDR1 and CDR2 sequences are SGHRS and YFSETQ. V was pared by 2 bases and J by 6 bases, with 11 bases between. CDR3 sequence: CASSFSGVPEAFF. The CDR3 DNA sequence: TGCGCCAGCAGCTTTTCAGGGGTTCCTGAAGCTTTCTTT.

This sequence joins TRBV3-1 (or the pseudogene TRBV3-2) and TRBJ1-1, with D maybe TRBD1 (5 bases). The V end was cut by 2 bases, the J end by 4 bases, with 8 bases between. Germline CDR1 and CDR2: LGHDT and YNNKEL (reference sequence). The CDR3 extends over 13 amino acids. Here the CDR3 DNA reads TGTGCCAGCAGCCAAAGGGGTGGCACTGAAGCTTTCTTT. Protein: CASSQRGGTEAFF.

The chain employs TRBV6-5 and TRBJ1-2; 8 nucleotides match TRBD1. Germline V gives CDR1 MNHEY, CDR2 SVGAGI. The CDR3 length is 14 residues. V lost 6 bases to trimming and J lost 7 bases; unmatched junction nucleotides: 10. DNA for the CDR3: TGTGCCAGCAGGTCCGGGACAGGTACTGGTGGCTACACCTTC. Protein sequence: CASRSGTGTGGYTF.

Comments on this clone: The sample holds other DNA sequences that translate to the same CDR3. This rearrangement joins TRBV18 to TRBJ2-3, with a possible D match to TRBD2 (5 bases). V lost 3 bases to trimming and J lost 0 bases, with 10 bases between them. From germline, CDR1 is KGHSH and CDR2 LQKENI. The CDR3 has 15 residues. CDR3 nucleotide sequence: TGTGCCAGCTCACCCCGAACGGGGAGCACAGATACGCAGTATTTT. This gives the protein CASSPRTGSTDTQYF.

The V and J genes are TRBV18 and TRBJ1-3; 7 bases are shared with TRBD1. Per germline, CDR1 KGHSH and CDR2 LQKENI. J was trimmed by 0 bases and V by 3 bases; bases with no gene match: 5. The CDR3 consists of 16 residues. The CDR3 spells CASSPPGQSSGNTIYF. The CDR3 region has the DNA TGTGCCAGCTCACCTCCGGGACAGAGCTCTGGAAACACCATATATTTT.

This chain joins TRBV30 and TRBJ2-7; 9 positions match TRBD1. Trimming at V came to 3 bases and at J to 9 bases, leaving 12 bases not matched to a gene. Per germline, CDR1 GTSNPN and CDR2 SVGIG (reference sequence). The CDR3 loop spans 14 amino acids. The CDR3 DNA follows: TGTGCCTGGAGCCCGGGACAGGGTTACCGCGGGCAGTACTTC. Translation gives CAWSPGQGYRGQYF.

This clone came up once. The chain is built from TRBV4-3 and TRBJ2-7; D is possibly TRBD2 (6 bases). The CDR3 totals 14 residues. Germline values: CDR1 LGHNA, CDR2 YSLEER. The V gene lost 0 bases and the J gene lost 4 bases, with 10 bases spanning the gap. The CDR3 region has the DNA TGCGCCAGCAGCCAAGACTCGAGCGGGTACGAGCAGTACTTC. This codes for CASSQDSSGYEQYF.

The chain joins TRBV5-1 to TRBJ1-1; 7 bases match TRBD1. Per the germline V gene, CDR1 is SGHRS and CDR2 is YFSETQ. The trim removed 2 bases at V and 1 base at J, leaving 11 bases unmatched. The CDR3 sequence is 17 residues long. CDR3 bases: TGCGCCAGCAGCTTCGACAGGGCAAGTTTCGGGAACACTGAAGCTTTCTTT. This sequence encodes CASSFDRASFGNTEAFF.

J is TRBJ2-1 and V is TRBV4-1; 10 bases line up with TRBD1. V shed 5 bases, J shed 4 bases, and the junction held 8 bases outside the gene matches. Per the germline V gene, CDR1 is MGHRA and CDR2 is YSYEKL. This CDR3 comprises 16 residues. CDR3 DNA: TGCGCCAGCAGCGCGCACACGGACAGGGGGTACAATGAGCAGTTCTTC. Protein: CASSAHTDRGYNEQFF.

The rearrangement uses TRBV27 and TRBJ1-5; no clear D. Trimming stripped 2 bases from V and 4 bases from J, with 12 bases between. The length of the CDR3 is 15 residues. The germline CDR1 and CDR2 sequences are MNHEY and SMNVEV (reference sequence). CDR3 DNA: TGTGCCAGCAGTTTAAAATCAGTGAGGAATCAGCCCCAGCATTTT. Translation gives CASSLKSVRNQPQHF.

This clone showed up just a few times. The chain couples TRBV9 to TRBJ1-5, with D possibly being TRBD1 (6 bases). The CDR3 runs to 14 residues. The germline V gene has CDR1 SGDLS and CDR2 YYNGEE. Between the trimmed V and J ends, which lost 2 bases and 5 bases, there was a span of 11 bases. The CDR3 protein is CASSVDSSYQPQHF. Written as DNA, the CDR3 is TGTGCCAGCAGCGTGGACAGTTCCTATCAGCCCCAGCATTTT.

The chain recombines TRBV5-8 with TRBJ1-6; D is perhaps TRBD1 (6 bases). This CDR3 has 16 residues. V lost 2 bases and J 1 base, leaving 10 bases between the germline ends. Germline values: CDR1 SGHTS, CDR2 YDEGEE. This CDR3 is CASSFQGTSYNSPLHF. The CDR3 DNA reads TGTGCCAGCAGCTTCCAGGGGACATCCTATAATTCACCCCTCCACTTT. The full variable domain, with the rest looked up from reference TRBV5-8 and TRBJ1-6, is EAGVTQSPTHLIKTRGQQATLRCSPISGHTSVYWYQQALGLGLQFLLWYDEGEERNRGNFPPRFSGRQFPNYSSELNVNALELEDSALYLCASSFQGTSYNSPLHFGNGTRLTVT.

This chain joins TRBV5-6 and TRBJ2-3; 8 bases fit TRBD1. With 4 bases clipped from V and 3 bases from J, the junction kept 4 bases outside the gene matches. Germline loops: CDR1 SGHDT, CDR2 YYEEEE. CDR3 length: 14 amino acids. CDR3 in amino acids: CASSPRTGTDTQYF. The CDR3 DNA reads as TGTGCCAGCAGCCCGCGGACAGGGACAGATACGCAGTATTTT.

J is TRBJ1-4 and V is TRBV5-4; the match to TRBD1 covers 9 bases. Germline CDR1 and CDR2: SGHNT and YYREEE (reference sequence). V gave up 2 bases and J gave up 6 bases; unmatched junction bases: 2. This CDR3 region has 14 residues. The CDR3 reads CASSLQGAYEKLFF. CDR3 nucleotide sequence: TGTGCCAGCAGCTTACAGGGGGCGTATGAAAAACTGTTTTTT.